This T cell receptor (beta chain) is from a study of T cell repertoires in cytomegalovirus infection. Study summary: It can be stated that public TCR beta signatures indicated CMV infection as well as a matching HLA type. Study-wide results and caveats: The cumulative frequency of public TCR beta families distinguished individuals who carried CMV together with the relevant HLA. CMV-specific TCR beta clonotypes restricted by HLA-C dominated the ex vivo response.

The CDR3 contains 18 residues. The V segment lost 4 bases and the J segment 5 bases; nucleotides outside the gene matches: 19. Germline values: CDR1 SGHNT, CDR2 YYREEE (reference sequence). This clonotype was recorded a few times. What it recognizes is unknown. TCRdb fed the reads into MiXCR, producing one record per CDR3 protein. The profile shows 310,000 or so distinct CDR3 sequences, 20% to 30% of them singletons. The specimen was cultured PBMCs, collected from culture after CMV antigen stimulation. V gene TRBV5-4 combines with J gene TRBJ1-1; 8 bases align to TRBD1. This sequence originates from a human donor in good health (CMV status not recorded). Some clones in this sample may be carry-over from other donors' samples. The CDR3 sequence: CASSTWILNRGVVTEAFF. The CDR3, as DNA: TGTGCCAGCAGCACGTGGATTCTCAACAGGGGGGTGGTTACTGAAGCTTTCTTT.